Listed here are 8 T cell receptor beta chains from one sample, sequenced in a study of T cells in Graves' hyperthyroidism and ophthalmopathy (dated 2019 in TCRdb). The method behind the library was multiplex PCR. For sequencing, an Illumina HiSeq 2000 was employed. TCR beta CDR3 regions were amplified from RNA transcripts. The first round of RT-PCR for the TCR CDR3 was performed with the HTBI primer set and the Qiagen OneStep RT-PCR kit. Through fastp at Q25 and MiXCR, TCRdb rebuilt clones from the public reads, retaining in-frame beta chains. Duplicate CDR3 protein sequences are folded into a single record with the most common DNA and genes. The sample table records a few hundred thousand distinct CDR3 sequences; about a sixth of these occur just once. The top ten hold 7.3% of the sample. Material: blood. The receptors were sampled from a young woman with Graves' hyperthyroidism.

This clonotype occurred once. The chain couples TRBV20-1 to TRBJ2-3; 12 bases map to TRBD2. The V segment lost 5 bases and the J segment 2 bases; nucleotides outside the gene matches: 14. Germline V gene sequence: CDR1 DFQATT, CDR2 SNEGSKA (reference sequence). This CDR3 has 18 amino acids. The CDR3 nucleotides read TGCAGTGCTCCCGGACTAGCGGGAATGAGGTCCGTCACAGATACGCAGTATTTT. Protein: CSAPGLAGMRSVTDTQYF.

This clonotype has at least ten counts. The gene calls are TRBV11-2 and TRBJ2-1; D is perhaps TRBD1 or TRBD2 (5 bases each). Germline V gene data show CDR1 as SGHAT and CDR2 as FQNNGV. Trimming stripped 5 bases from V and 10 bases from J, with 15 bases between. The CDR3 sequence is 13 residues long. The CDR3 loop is CASSPWGSVEQFF. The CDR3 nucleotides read TGTGCCAGCAGCCCATGGGGGAGCGTCGAGCAGTTCTTC.

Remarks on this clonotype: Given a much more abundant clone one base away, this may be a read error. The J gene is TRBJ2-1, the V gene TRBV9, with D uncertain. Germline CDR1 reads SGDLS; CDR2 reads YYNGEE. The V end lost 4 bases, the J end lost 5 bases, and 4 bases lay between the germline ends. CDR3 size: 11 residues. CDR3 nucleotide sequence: TGTGCCAGCAGCATCGACAATGAGCAGTTCTTC. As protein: CASSIDNEQFF. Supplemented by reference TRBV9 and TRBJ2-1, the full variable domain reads DSGVTQTPKHLITATGQRVTLRCSPRSGDLSVYWYQQSLDQGLQFLIQYYNGEERAKGNILERFSAQQFPDLHSELNLSSLELGDSALYFCASSIDNEQFFGPGTRLTVL.

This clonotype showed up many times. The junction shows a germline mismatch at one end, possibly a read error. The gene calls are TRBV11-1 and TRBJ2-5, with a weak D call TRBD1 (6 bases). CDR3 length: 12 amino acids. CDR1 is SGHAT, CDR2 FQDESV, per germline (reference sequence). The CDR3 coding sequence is TGTGCCAGCAGCTTAGCCGGACAGACGCAGTACTTC. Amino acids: CASSLAGQTQYF. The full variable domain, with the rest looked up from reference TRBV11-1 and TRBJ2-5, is EAEVAQSPRYKITEKSQAVAFWCDPISGHATLYWYRQILGQGPELLVQFQDESVVDDSQLPKDRFSAERLKGVDSTLKIQPAELGDSAMYLCASSLAGQTQYFGPGTRLLVL.

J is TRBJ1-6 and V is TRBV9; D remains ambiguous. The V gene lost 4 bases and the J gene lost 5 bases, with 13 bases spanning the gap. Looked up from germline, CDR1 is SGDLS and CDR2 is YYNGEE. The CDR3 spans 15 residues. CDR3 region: CASSQDQPNNSPLHF. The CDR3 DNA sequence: TGTGCCAGCAGCCAGGACCAACCCAATAATTCACCCCTCCACTTT.

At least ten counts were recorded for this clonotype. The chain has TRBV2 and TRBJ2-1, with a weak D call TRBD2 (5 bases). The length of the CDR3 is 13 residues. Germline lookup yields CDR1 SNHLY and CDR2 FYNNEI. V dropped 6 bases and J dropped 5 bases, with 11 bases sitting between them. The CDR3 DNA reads TGTGCCAGCAGGAGGGAACTAGACAATGAGCAGTTCTTC. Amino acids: CASRRELDNEQFF.

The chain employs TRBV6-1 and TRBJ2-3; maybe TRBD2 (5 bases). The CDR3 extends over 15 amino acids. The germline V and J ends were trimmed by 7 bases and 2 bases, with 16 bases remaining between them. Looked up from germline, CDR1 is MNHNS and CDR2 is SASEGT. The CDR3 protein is CASMGSGRSTDTQYF. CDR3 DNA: TGTGCCAGCATGGGCAGCGGCCGTTCCACAGATACGCAGTATTTT.

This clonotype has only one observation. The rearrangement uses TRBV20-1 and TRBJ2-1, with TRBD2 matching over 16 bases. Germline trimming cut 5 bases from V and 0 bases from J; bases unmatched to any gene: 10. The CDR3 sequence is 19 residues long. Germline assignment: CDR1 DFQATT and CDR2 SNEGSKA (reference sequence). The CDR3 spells CSAGSYGTSGRDSYNEQFF. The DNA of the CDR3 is TGCAGTGCTGGGTCGTACGGGACTAGCGGGAGGGACTCCTACAATGAGCAGTTCTTC.